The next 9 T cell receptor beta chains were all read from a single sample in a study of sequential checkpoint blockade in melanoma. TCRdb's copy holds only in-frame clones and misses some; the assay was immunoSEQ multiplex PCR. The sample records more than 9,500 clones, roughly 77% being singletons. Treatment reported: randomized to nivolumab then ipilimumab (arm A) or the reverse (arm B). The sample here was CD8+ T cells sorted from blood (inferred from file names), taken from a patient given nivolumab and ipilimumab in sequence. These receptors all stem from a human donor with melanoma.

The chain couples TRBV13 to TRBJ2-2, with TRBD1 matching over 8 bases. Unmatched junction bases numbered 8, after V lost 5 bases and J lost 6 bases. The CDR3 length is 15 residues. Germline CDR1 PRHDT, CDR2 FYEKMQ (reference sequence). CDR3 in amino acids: CASSPRTGWPGELFF. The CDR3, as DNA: TGTGCCAGCAGCCCCCGGACAGGGTGGCCCGGGGAGCTGTTTTTT. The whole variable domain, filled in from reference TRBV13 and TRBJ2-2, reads AAGVIQSPRHLIKEKRETATLKCYPIPRHDTVYWYQQGPGQDPQFLISFYEKMQSDKGSIPDRFSAQQFSDYHSELNMSSLELGDSALYFCASSPRTGWPGELFFGEGSRLTVL.

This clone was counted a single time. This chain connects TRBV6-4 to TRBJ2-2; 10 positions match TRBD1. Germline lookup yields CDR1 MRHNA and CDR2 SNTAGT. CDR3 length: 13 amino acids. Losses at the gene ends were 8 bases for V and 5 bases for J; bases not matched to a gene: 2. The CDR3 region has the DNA TGTGCCAGCGGGACAGGGGAGACCGGGGAGCTGTTTTTT. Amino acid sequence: CASGTGETGELFF.

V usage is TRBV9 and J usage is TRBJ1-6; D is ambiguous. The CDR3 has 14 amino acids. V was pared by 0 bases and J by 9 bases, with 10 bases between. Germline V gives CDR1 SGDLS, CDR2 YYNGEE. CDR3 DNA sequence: TGTGCCAGCAGCGTAGCCAGATCTGGTTCACCCCTCCACTTT. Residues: CASSVARSGSPLHF.

The CDR3 spells CASSKGTGESSPLHF. The CDR3 DNA follows: TGTGCCAGCAGTAAGGGGACAGGGGAAAGTTCACCCCTCCACTTT. The chain recombines TRBV6-5 with TRBJ1-6, with TRBD1 matching over 10 bases. The CDR3 is 15 amino acids. The germline CDR1 and CDR2 sequences are MNHEY and SVGAGI. After removal of 5 bases from V and 9 bases from J, the junction contained 7 bases not matched to a gene.

The CDR3 loop reads CASSPTGTGIGGYTF. CDR3 in DNA: TGTGCCAGCAGCCCCACGGGGACAGGTATTGGTGGCTACACCTTC. The rearrangement links TRBV6-5 to TRBJ1-2; 8 nucleotides match TRBD1. V dropped 6 bases and J dropped 7; count of bases not matched to a gene: 13. CDR1 is MNHEY and CDR2 is SVGAGI in the germline V gene. The CDR3 is 15 residues long.

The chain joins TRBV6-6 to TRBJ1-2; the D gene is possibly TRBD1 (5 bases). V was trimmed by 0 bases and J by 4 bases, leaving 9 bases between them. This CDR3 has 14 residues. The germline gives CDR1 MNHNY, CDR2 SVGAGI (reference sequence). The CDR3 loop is CASSYSGPSYGYTF. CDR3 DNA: TGTGCCAGCAGTTACTCGGGGCCATCCTATGGCTACACCTTC.

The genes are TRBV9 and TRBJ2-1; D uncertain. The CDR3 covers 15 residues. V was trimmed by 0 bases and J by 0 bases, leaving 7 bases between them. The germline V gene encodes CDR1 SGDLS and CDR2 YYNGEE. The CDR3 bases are TGTGCCAGCAGCGTAGACCCGAGCTCCTACAATGAGCAGTTCTTC. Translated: CASSVDPSSYNEQFF.

CDR3 in DNA: TGTGCCAGCAGTGAACGGGGAGGGTTCCAAGAGACCCAGTACTTC. Encoded protein: CASSERGGFQETQYF. The chain employs TRBV6-1 and TRBJ2-5; 7 bases line up with TRBD2. The CDR3 has 15 amino acids. Germline trimming cut 2 bases from V and 1 base from J; bases unmatched to any gene: 4. Germline V gene lookup returns CDR1 MNHNS and CDR2 SASEGT.

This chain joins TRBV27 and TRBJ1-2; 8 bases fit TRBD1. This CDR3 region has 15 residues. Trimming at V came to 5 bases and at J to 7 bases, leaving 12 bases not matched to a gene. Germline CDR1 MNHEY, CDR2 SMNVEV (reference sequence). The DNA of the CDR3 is TGTGCCAGCAGTCCACTAACCGGGACAGGAGTTGGCTACACCTTC. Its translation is CASSPLTGTGVGYTF.